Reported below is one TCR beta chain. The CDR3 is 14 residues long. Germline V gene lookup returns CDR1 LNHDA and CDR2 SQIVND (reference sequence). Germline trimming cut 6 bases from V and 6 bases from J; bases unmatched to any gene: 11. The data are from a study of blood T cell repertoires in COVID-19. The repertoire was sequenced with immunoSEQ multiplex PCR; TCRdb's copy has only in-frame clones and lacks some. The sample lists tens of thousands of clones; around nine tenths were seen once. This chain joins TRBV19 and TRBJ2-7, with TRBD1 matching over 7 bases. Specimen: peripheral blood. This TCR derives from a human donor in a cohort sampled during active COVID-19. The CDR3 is CASSPTGVNAEQYF. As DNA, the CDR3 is TGTGCCAGTAGCCCAACAGGGGTAAATGCCGAGCAGTACTTC.